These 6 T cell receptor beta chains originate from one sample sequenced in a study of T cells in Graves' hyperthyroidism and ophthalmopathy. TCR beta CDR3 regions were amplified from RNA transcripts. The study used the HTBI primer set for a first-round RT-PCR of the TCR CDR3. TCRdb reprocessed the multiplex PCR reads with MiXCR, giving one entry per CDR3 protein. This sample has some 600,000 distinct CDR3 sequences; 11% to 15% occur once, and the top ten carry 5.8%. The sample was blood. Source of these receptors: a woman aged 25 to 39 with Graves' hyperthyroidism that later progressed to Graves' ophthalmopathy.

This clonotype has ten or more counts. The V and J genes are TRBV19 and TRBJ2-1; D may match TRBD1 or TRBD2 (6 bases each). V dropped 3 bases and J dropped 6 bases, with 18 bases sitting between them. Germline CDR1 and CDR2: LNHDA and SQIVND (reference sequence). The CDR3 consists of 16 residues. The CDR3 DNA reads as TGTGCCAGTAGTATCTGGGGGCCGGGGGCGGCCAATGAGCAGTTCTTC. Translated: CASSIWGPGAANEQFF.

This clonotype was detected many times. The CDR3 sequence is CASSLGPSSGNTIYF. The CDR3 DNA reads as TGTGCCAGCAGCTTAGGACCGAGCTCTGGAAACACCATATATTTT. The V call is TRBV7-2, the J call TRBJ1-3; D gene unclear. The ends were cut back, 1 base at V and 0 bases at J, with 7 bases in the middle. Germline V CDR1 and CDR2: SGHTA, FQGNSA. The CDR3 runs to 15 residues.

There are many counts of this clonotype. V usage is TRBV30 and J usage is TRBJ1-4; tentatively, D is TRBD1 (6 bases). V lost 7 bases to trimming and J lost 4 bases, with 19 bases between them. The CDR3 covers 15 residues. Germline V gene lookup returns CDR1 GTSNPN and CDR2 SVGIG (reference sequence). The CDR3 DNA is TGTGCCTCCACCCTCGGGGGCGAGTATAATGAAAAACTGTTTTTT. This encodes CASTLGGEYNEKLFF. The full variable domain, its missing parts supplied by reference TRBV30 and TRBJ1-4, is SQTIHQWPATLVQPVGSPLSLECTVEGTSNPNLYWYRQAAGRGLQLLFYSVGIGQISSEVPQNLSASRPQDRQFILSSKKLLLSDSGFYLCASTLGGEYNEKLFFGSGTQLSVL.

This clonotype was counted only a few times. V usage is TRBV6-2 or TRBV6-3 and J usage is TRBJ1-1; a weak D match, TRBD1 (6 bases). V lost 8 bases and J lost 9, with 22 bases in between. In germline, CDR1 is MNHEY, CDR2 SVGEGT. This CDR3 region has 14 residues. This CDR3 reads CASGLSGADVKAFF. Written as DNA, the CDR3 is TGTGCCAGCGGGTTGTCAGGGGCCGACGTGAAAGCTTTCTTT.

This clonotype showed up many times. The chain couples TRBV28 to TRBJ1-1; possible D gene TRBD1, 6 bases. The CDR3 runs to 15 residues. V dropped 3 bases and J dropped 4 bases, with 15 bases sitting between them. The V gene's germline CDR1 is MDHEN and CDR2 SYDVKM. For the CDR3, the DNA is TGTGCCAGCAGTTTTCCGGGGGCCCTACCCACTGAAGCTTTCTTT. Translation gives CASSFPGALPTEAFF.

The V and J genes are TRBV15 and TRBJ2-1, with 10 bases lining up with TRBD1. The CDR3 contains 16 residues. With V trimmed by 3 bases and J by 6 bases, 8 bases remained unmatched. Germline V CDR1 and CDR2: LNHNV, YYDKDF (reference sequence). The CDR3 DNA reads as TGTGCCACCAGCAGCTCACCTAGGGACAGGGGCAATGAGCAGTTCTTC. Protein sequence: CATSSSPRDRGNEQFF.